The present T cell receptor beta chain was sequenced within a study of T cells in Graves' hyperthyroidism and ophthalmopathy. Looking at the study overall: Specimen type is peripheral blood, collected at initial diagnosis prior to any treatment.

The germline CDR1 and CDR2 sequences are DFQATT and SNEGSKA (reference sequence). CDR3 length: 13 amino acids. V was cut by 6 bases and J by 3 bases, with 12 bases left in between. Using RNA transcripts as the source, TCR beta CDR3 regions were amplified. Initially, a first-round RT-PCR of the TCR CDR3 employed the HTBI primer set. TCRdb analysed the multiplex PCR reads with MiXCR anew, one entry per CDR3 protein. The sample has more than 500,000 distinct CDR3 sequences, under 20% seen once. Hyperthyroidism patients were newly diagnosed, had disease duration under 2 months, and were aged 18 to 65 years. It was uncontrolled infection, other autoimmune disease, pregnancy or lactation that excluded patients. The authors took PBMCs from roughly 9.7 ml fresh peripheral blood.

Material for sequencing was blood. This clonotype was sampled from a woman younger than 45 with Graves' hyperthyroidism. V and J are TRBV20-1 and TRBJ1-5; weak D call: TRBD1 (5 bases). The CDR3 spells CSARRDLNQPQHF. The CDR3 bases are TGCAGTGCCCGGAGGGACCTCAATCAGCCCCAGCATTTT.